This is a list of T cell receptor beta chains from one sample in a study of OX40 agonist ivuxolimab in advanced cancers. Only in-frame clones appear in the TCRdb table, and some are missing; sequencing was by immunoSEQ multiplex PCR. The sample holds more than 80,000 clones, about 90% seen once. Sequencing was performed on CD4+ or CD8+ T cells sorted from blood, taken in a trial of the OX40 agonist ivuxolimab. The receptors were sampled from an adult with an advanced solid tumor such as melanoma, head and neck, liver or kidney cancer. CDR3s include the opening cysteine and the closing phenylalanine or tryptophan. Each record gives: D gene, J gene, clone size, V gene, CDR3 protein, CDR3 DNA. The D gene is left open where the match is weak. A row's size may be missing; if present it is once, few, many or a size class.

d_call: -
j_call: TRBJ2-3
clone_size: -
v_call: TRBV4-1
cdr3_aa: CASSQGLGSTDTQYF
cdr3_nt: TGCGCCAGCAGCCAAGGACTCGGTAGCACAGATACGCAGTATTTT

d_call: TRBD1
j_call: TRBJ1-5
clone_size: -
v_call: TRBV19
cdr3_aa: CASSIQGGQPQHF
cdr3_nt: TGTGCCAGTAGTATCCAGGGGGGCCAGCCCCAGCATTTT

d_call: TRBD2
j_call: TRBJ2-2
clone_size: -
v_call: TRBV30
cdr3_aa: CGRLADTGELFF
cdr3_nt: TGTGGCCGGCTAGCGGACACCGGGGAGCTGTTTTTT

d_call: TRBD2
j_call: TRBJ2-1
clone_size: -
v_call: TRBV6-5
cdr3_aa: CASSYSKGLAAFF
cdr3_nt: TGTGCCAGCAGTTACTCGAAGGGACTAGCGGCCTTCTTC

d_call: -
j_call: TRBJ2-1
clone_size: once
v_call: TRBV6-5
cdr3_aa: CASRVSYNEQFF
cdr3_nt: TGTGCCAGCAGGGTGTCCTACAATGAGCAGTTCTTC

d_call: TRBD1
j_call: TRBJ1-2
clone_size: -
v_call: TRBV5-1
cdr3_aa: CASSWTGGDNYGYTF
cdr3_nt: TGCGCCAGCAGCTGGACAGGCGGGGATAACTATGGCTACACCTTC

d_call: TRBD2
j_call: TRBJ2-1
clone_size: -
v_call: TRBV28
cdr3_aa: CASARPGLAGGPWNEQFF
cdr3_nt: TGTGCCAGCGCTAGACCGGGACTAGCGGGGGGGCCGTGGAATGAGCAGTTCTTC

d_call: -
j_call: TRBJ2-1
clone_size: -
v_call: TRBV11-3
cdr3_aa: CASSLDLNYNEQFF
cdr3_nt: TGTGCCAGCAGCTTAGACCTAAATTACAATGAGCAGTTCTTC

d_call: -
j_call: TRBJ1-5
clone_size: -
v_call: TRBV7-9
cdr3_aa: CASSLGNQPQHF
cdr3_nt: TGTGCCAGCAGCTTAGGCAATCAGCCCCAGCATTTT

d_call: TRBD2
j_call: TRBJ2-1
clone_size: -
v_call: TRBV15
cdr3_aa: CATSRLAGDSYNEQFF
cdr3_nt: TGTGCCACCAGCAGGTTAGCGGGAGACTCCTACAATGAGCAGTTCTTC

d_call: -
j_call: TRBJ1-1
clone_size: -
v_call: TRBV28
cdr3_aa: CASSFDTGIAFF
cdr3_nt: TGTGCCAGCAGTTTCGATACGGGTATAGCTTTCTTT

d_call: TRBD1
j_call: TRBJ1-2
clone_size: -
v_call: TRBV4-3
cdr3_aa: CASSPGQGYGYTF
cdr3_nt: TGCGCCAGCAGTCCCGGACAGGGTTATGGCTACACCTTC

d_call: -
j_call: TRBJ2-1
clone_size: -
v_call: TRBV30
cdr3_aa: CAWSVLEGPNEQFF
cdr3_nt: TGTGCCTGGAGTGTACTGGAGGGGCCCAATGAGCAGTTCTTC

d_call: TRBD2
j_call: TRBJ2-7
clone_size: -
v_call: TRBV13
cdr3_aa: CASSSRLAGHSYEQYF
cdr3_nt: TGTGCCAGCAGCTCCAGACTAGCGGGGCACTCCTACGAGCAGTACTTC

d_call: -
j_call: TRBJ2-1
clone_size: -
v_call: TRBV6-5
cdr3_aa: CASSYFSSNEQFF
cdr3_nt: TGTGCCAGCAGTTACTTCTCATCCAATGAGCAGTTCTTC

d_call: -
j_call: TRBJ2-3
clone_size: few
v_call: TRBV6-6
cdr3_aa: CASSSIYPDTQYF
cdr3_nt: TGTGCCAGCAGTTCCATCTATCCAGATACGCAGTATTTT

d_call: -
j_call: TRBJ1-4
clone_size: -
v_call: TRBV7-8
cdr3_aa: CASSFRLATNEKLFF
cdr3_nt: TGTGCCAGCAGCTTCAGGCTCGCAACTAATGAAAAACTGTTTTTT

d_call: -
j_call: TRBJ2-1
clone_size: -
v_call: TRBV6-6
cdr3_aa: CAATEWDGGSNEQFF
cdr3_nt: TGTGCCGCCACAGAATGGGACGGAGGCTCCAATGAGCAGTTCTTC

d_call: TRBD1
j_call: TRBJ1-2
clone_size: few
v_call: TRBV12-5
cdr3_aa: CASGLGTENGYTF
cdr3_nt: TGTGCTAGTGGTCTCGGGACAGAGAATGGCTACACCTTC

d_call: -
j_call: TRBJ2-5
clone_size: once
v_call: TRBV6-5
cdr3_aa: CASSYSYEFQETQYF
cdr3_nt: TGTGCCAGCAGTTACTCTTATGAATTTCAAGAGACCCAGTACTTC

d_call: -
j_call: TRBJ1-5
clone_size: -
v_call: TRBV4-3
cdr3_aa: CASSQDWLLNPYQPQHF
cdr3_nt: TGCGCCAGCAGCCAAGATTGGCTCCTTAACCCGTATCAGCCCCAGCATTTT

d_call: -
j_call: TRBJ1-1
clone_size: -
v_call: TRBV20-1
cdr3_aa: CSAEVNTEAFF
cdr3_nt: TGCAGTGCCGAAGTCAACACTGAAGCTTTCTTT

d_call: -
j_call: TRBJ2-1
clone_size: -
v_call: TRBV25-1
cdr3_aa: CASSLGDYNEQFF
cdr3_nt: TGTGCCAGCAGTCTTGGAGATTACAATGAGCAGTTCTTC

d_call: -
j_call: TRBJ1-2
clone_size: few
v_call: TRBV29-1
cdr3_aa: CSVASYGYTF
cdr3_nt: TGCAGCGTGGCCTCCTATGGCTACACCTTC

d_call: -
j_call: TRBJ2-4
clone_size: -
v_call: TRBV13
cdr3_aa: CASSSKMRGADIQYF
cdr3_nt: TGTGCCAGCAGCTCCAAGATGAGGGGAGCTGACATTCAGTACTTC

d_call: -
j_call: TRBJ1-6
clone_size: -
v_call: TRBV7-2
cdr3_aa: CASSPHINSPLHF
cdr3_nt: TGTGCCAGCAGCCCCCATATCAATTCACCCCTCCACTTT

d_call: TRBD2
j_call: TRBJ2-7
clone_size: -
v_call: TRBV27
cdr3_aa: CASGIAGGPPYEQYF
cdr3_nt: TGTGCCAGCGGGATAGCGGGGGGTCCCCCCTACGAGCAGTACTTC

d_call: TRBD1
j_call: TRBJ2-4
clone_size: -
v_call: TRBV2
cdr3_aa: CASRDVGTGLNIQYF
cdr3_nt: TGTGCCAGCAGAGACGTGGGGACAGGGTTAAACATTCAGTACTTC

d_call: -
j_call: TRBJ1-3
clone_size: -
v_call: TRBV28
cdr3_aa: CASISEFPGNTIYF
cdr3_nt: TGTGCCAGCATCTCAGAGTTCCCTGGAAACACCATATATTTT

d_call: TRBD1
j_call: TRBJ2-5
clone_size: -
v_call: TRBV2
cdr3_aa: CATGQGPTQYF
cdr3_nt: TGTGCCACCGGACAGGGTCCGACCCAGTACTTC

d_call: -
j_call: TRBJ2-1
clone_size: once
v_call: TRBV27
cdr3_aa: CASSFGSSNEQFF
cdr3_nt: TGTGCCAGCAGTTTCGGGAGTAGTAATGAGCAGTTCTTC

d_call: -
j_call: TRBJ2-1
clone_size: -
v_call: TRBV14
cdr3_aa: CASSLSSYNEQFF
cdr3_nt: TGTGCCAGCAGCCTGAGCTCCTACAATGAGCAGTTCTTC

d_call: -
j_call: TRBJ1-3
clone_size: -
v_call: TRBV29-1
cdr3_aa: CSSRDTGNTIYF
cdr3_nt: TGCAGCTCCCGGGACACTGGAAACACCATATATTTT

d_call: TRBD2
j_call: TRBJ2-1
clone_size: -
v_call: TRBV4-3
cdr3_aa: CASSPLRGEGFYNEQFF
cdr3_nt: TGCGCCAGCAGCCCTCTCCGGGGGGAGGGGTTCTACAATGAGCAGTTCTTC

d_call: -
j_call: TRBJ1-2
clone_size: -
v_call: TRBV9
cdr3_aa: CASSVLTGFVDGYTF
cdr3_nt: TGTGCCAGCAGCGTACTAACAGGGTTTGTGGACGGCTACACCTTC

d_call: -
j_call: TRBJ1-2
clone_size: few
v_call: TRBV28
cdr3_aa: CASSLLGGYTF
cdr3_nt: TGTGCCAGCAGTTTATTGGGTGGCTACACCTTC

d_call: -
j_call: TRBJ2-3
clone_size: -
v_call: TRBV28
cdr3_aa: CASSPPGTLMGDTQYF
cdr3_nt: TGTGCCAGCAGCCCTCCCGGGACACTCATGGGGGATACGCAGTATTTT

d_call: -
j_call: TRBJ1-1
clone_size: few
v_call: TRBV30
cdr3_aa: CAWSVGGNTEAFF
cdr3_nt: TGTGCCTGGAGTGTTGGTGGGAACACTGAAGCTTTCTTT

d_call: -
j_call: TRBJ2-7
clone_size: -
v_call: TRBV15
cdr3_aa: CATSSSYEQYF
cdr3_nt: TGTGCCACCAGCAGCTCCTACGAGCAGTACTTC

d_call: -
j_call: TRBJ1-6
clone_size: once
v_call: TRBV28
cdr3_aa: CASSSTSPSALHF
cdr3_nt: TGTGCCAGCAGTTCTACTTCCCCTTCAGCCCTCCACTTT

d_call: TRBD2
j_call: TRBJ2-1
clone_size: -
v_call: TRBV4-1
cdr3_aa: CASSQLAGEYNEQFF
cdr3_nt: TGCGCCAGCAGCCAACTAGCGGGAGAGTACAATGAGCAGTTCTTC

d_call: -
j_call: TRBJ2-3
clone_size: -
v_call: TRBV5-6
cdr3_aa: CASSSLVVSTDTQYF
cdr3_nt: TGTGCCAGCAGCTCCCTGGTGGTAAGCACAGATACGCAGTATTTT

d_call: TRBD2
j_call: TRBJ2-1
clone_size: -
v_call: TRBV10-2
cdr3_aa: CASSTGTSGSPRKKQFF
cdr3_nt: TGCGCCAGCAGCACCGGGACTAGCGGGAGCCCCAGGAAGAAGCAGTTCTTC

d_call: -
j_call: TRBJ2-5
clone_size: -
v_call: TRBV19
cdr3_aa: CASSISDLSQTQYF
cdr3_nt: TGTGCCAGTAGTATTTCGGACCTCTCGCAGACCCAGTACTTC

d_call: TRBD1
j_call: TRBJ1-1
clone_size: -
v_call: TRBV28
cdr3_aa: CAGGGQGTTEAFF
cdr3_nt: TGTGCCGGAGGGGGACAGGGAACGACTGAAGCTTTCTTT

d_call: -
j_call: TRBJ2-3
clone_size: -
v_call: TRBV2
cdr3_aa: CASRPSTDTQYF
cdr3_nt: TGTGCCAGCAGACCTAGCACAGATACGCAGTATTTT

d_call: -
j_call: TRBJ2-1
clone_size: -
v_call: TRBV27
cdr3_aa: CASSNSGGYNEQFF
cdr3_nt: TGTGCCAGCAGTAACAGCGGCGGGTACAATGAGCAGTTCTTC

d_call: TRBD2
j_call: TRBJ2-1
clone_size: once
v_call: TRBV10-3
cdr3_aa: CAISETSGGVYNEQFF
cdr3_nt: TGTGCCATCAGTGAGACTAGCGGGGGCGTTTACAATGAGCAGTTCTTC

d_call: -
j_call: TRBJ1-2
clone_size: -
v_call: TRBV2
cdr3_aa: CASKEEPRSNYGYTF
cdr3_nt: TGTGCCAGCAAGGAGGAGCCCCGGAGTAACTATGGCTACACCTTC

d_call: -
j_call: TRBJ2-1
clone_size: -
v_call: TRBV4-3
cdr3_aa: CASSQDGEGMNEQFF
cdr3_nt: TGCGCCAGCAGCCAAGATGGTGAAGGGATGAATGAGCAGTTCTTC

d_call: TRBD2
j_call: TRBJ2-5
clone_size: -
v_call: TRBV6-6
cdr3_aa: CASRTSGFESQYF
cdr3_nt: TGTGCCAGCAGGACTAGCGGTTTCGAGTCCCAGTACTTC

d_call: -
j_call: TRBJ2-1
clone_size: -
v_call: TRBV10-3
cdr3_aa: CAISDYHSNEQFF
cdr3_nt: TGTGCCATCAGTGATTATCACAGCAATGAGCAGTTCTTC

d_call: -
j_call: TRBJ1-2
clone_size: -
v_call: TRBV30
cdr3_aa: CAWIRQRRDYGYTF
cdr3_nt: TGTGCCTGGATTCGACAGCGGCGCGACTATGGCTACACCTTC